This TCR beta chain was recorded in a study of HIV-infected patients and healthy controls. Each CDR3 protein is one row after TCRdb ran MiXCR on the 5' RACE reads. This table holds 18,000 or so distinct CDR3 sequences, around 20% found once. Trimming took off 2 bases at V and 7 bases at J, with 6 bases between the two ends. The germline V gene has CDR1 MNHEY and CDR2 SVGAGI. CDR3 length: 12 amino acids. The TCR originated in a human donor in good health. The V call is TRBV6-5, the J call TRBJ2-1, with D uncertain. The sequenced sample was CD8+ T cells from blood. The CDR3 bases are TGTGCCAGCAGTTACCGCGCGAATGAGCAGTTCTTC. Translation: CASSYRANEQFF.